The clone carrying this TCR beta chain has only a few counts. What it binds is not known. The V gene's germline CDR1 is SGHVS and CDR2 FQNEAQ. V lost 11 bases to trimming and J lost 9 bases; unmatched junction nucleotides: 15. The CDR3 totals 14 residues. This sample was taken from a study of beta chain features in type 1 diabetes. Study-level information: Patient and healthy donor groups were alike in age, gender and cell yields.

Purity exceeded 98% in all sorted populations. Study outcomes and limitations: TCRB CDR3 length was moderately but significantly reduced in all four CD4+ subsets of Type 1 diabetes patients. Within the patient group, naive, central memory and Treg TCRB repertoires appeared more similar to each other than within healthy donors.

The investigators reverse transcribed all of the isolated RNA, so they sequenced expressed TCRB transcripts. Data came from immunoSEQ multiplex PCR; TCRdb stores just in-frame clones and leaves some out. The data show about 650,000 clones, under 15% seen once. The genes are TRBV7-8 and TRBJ2-1; 8 positions agree with TRBD2. The source material was naive CD4+ T cells from blood. The receptor's source is a man younger than 45 with type 1 diabetes. The CDR3 loop is CAGSRGGRVGEQFF. The DNA of the CDR3 is TGTGCCGGGTCTCGGGGGGGCCGGGTAGGTGAGCAGTTCTTC.